The 12 T cell receptor beta chains given below trace back to one sample, sequenced in a study of identical twins. Each CDR3 protein gets one entry after TCRdb re-called the 5' RACE reads with MiXCR. The sample lists approximately 620,000 distinct CDR3 sequences, under 9% occurring once. In addition, the sample was reused for a study of yellow fever vaccine responses in identical twins.

Sequencing was carried out using PBMCs. These receptors all stem from a woman under 30 in good health.

V usage is TRBV9 and J usage is TRBJ2-3; 9 bases are shared with TRBD2. The CDR3 sequence is 19 residues long. CDR1 and CDR2 (germline): SGDLS, YYNGEE. Trimming removed 3 bases from V and 4 bases from J; junction bases left unmatched: 18. This CDR3 reads CASSGPSRGAGGVADTQYF. The DNA of the CDR3 is TGTGCCAGCAGCGGGCCCTCGCGCGGGGCGGGGGGGGTCGCAGATACGCAGTATTTT.

This clonotype came up a few times. The CDR3 DNA reads as TGCGCCAGCAGCTATGACAGCTTGACGTTAGCGGGAGGGGAATACAATGAGCAGTTCTTC. Its protein product is CASSYDSLTLAGGEYNEQFF. The rearrangement links TRBV4-1 to TRBJ2-1; 11 positions match TRBD2. Germline V gives CDR1 MGHRA, CDR2 YSYEKL. The CDR3 has 20 residues. Germline trimming cut 5 bases from V and 4 bases from J; bases unmatched to any gene: 19.

CDR3: CASSLEFRKDTQYF. The CDR3 bases are TGCGCCAGCAGCTTAGAATTTCGAAAAGATACGCAGTATTTT. The chain carries TRBV5-1 and TRBJ2-3; D is uncertain. The germline CDR1 and CDR2 sequences are SGHRS and YFSETQ. The CDR3 is 14 residues long. Trimming took 2 bases from V and 5 from J, leaving 12 bases between them. Using reference TRBV5-1 and TRBJ2-3 for the parts outside the CDR3, the full variable domain is KAGVTQTPRYLIKTRGQQVTLSCSPISGHRSVSWYQQTPGQGLQFLFEYFSETQRNKGNFPGRFSGRQFSNSRSEMNVSTLELGDSALYLCASSLEFRKDTQYFGPGTRLTVL.

This clonotype occurred a few times. This chain uses TRBV27 with TRBJ2-7; D is possibly TRBD1 (6 bases). The CDR3 loop spans 16 amino acids. Trimming took 3 bases from V and 3 from J, leaving 18 bases between them. CDR1 and CDR2 (germline): MNHEY, SMNVEV (reference sequence). The CDR3 is CASSFKLQGRGYEQYF. The CDR3 DNA sequence: TGTGCCAGCAGTTTTAAGCTACAGGGAAGGGGCTACGAGCAGTACTTC.

This clonotype was recorded at least ten times. The gene calls are TRBV10-1 and TRBJ2-6, with TRBD1 matching over 7 bases. CDR1 and CDR2 from the germline V gene are WNHNN and SYGVQD (reference sequence). The CDR3 runs to 16 residues. V lost 5 bases and J lost 3; bases outside the gene matches: 7. The CDR3 reads CASSPDRLSGANVLTF. As DNA, the CDR3 is TGCGCCAGCAGTCCGGACAGGTTAAGTGGGGCCAACGTCCTGACTTTC.

This chain links TRBV28 with TRBJ2-7; TRBD2 is a possible D gene (7 bases). Trimming cost V 8 bases and J 4 bases, with 30 bases left between them. Germline V CDR1 and CDR2: MDHEN, SYDVKM. The length of the CDR3 is 18 residues. The CDR3 DNA reads as TGTGCCAGCTCTACCCTCTTAGCGTCGGGGGGCAATTTGTACGAGCAGTACTTC. Its protein is CASSTLLASGGNLYEQYF.

The J gene is TRBJ2-1, the V gene TRBV5-1, with unresolved D. Germline assignment: CDR1 SGHRS and CDR2 YFSETQ. The germline V and J ends were trimmed by 0 bases and 0 bases, with 7 bases remaining between them. The CDR3 totals 15 residues. CDR3 loop: CASSLVSPSYNEQFF. The CDR3 DNA reads TGCGCCAGCAGCTTGGTATCCCCCTCCTACAATGAGCAGTTCTTC.

This clonotype was counted only a few times. The chain is built from TRBV10-3 and TRBJ2-5; 8 bases line up with TRBD1. Trimming cost V 6 bases and J 4 bases; bases outside gene matches: 4. The germline V gene encodes CDR1 ENHRY and CDR2 SYGVKD. The CDR3 totals 13 residues. The DNA of the CDR3 is TGTGCCATCAGGGGACAGGCCACAGAGACCCAGTACTTC. This translates into CAIRGQATETQYF.

This clonotype was detected a few times. The chain uses TRBV20-1 and TRBJ2-7, with D possibly called TRBD1 or TRBD2 (5 bases each). The CDR3 covers 12 residues. The germline V gene has CDR1 DFQATT and CDR2 SNEGSKA (reference sequence). V gave up 6 bases and J gave up 3 bases, with 12 bases separating them. The CDR3 loop reads CSARETLYEQYF. In DNA, the CDR3 is TGCAGTGCCAGGGAGACCCTCTACGAGCAGTACTTC.

Regarding this clonotype: A much larger clone is a single base away; this may be a read error. The gene calls are TRBV29-1 and TRBJ2-2; 8 bases align to TRBD1. The CDR3 loop spans 12 amino acids. Germline V gives CDR1 SQVTM, CDR2 ANQGSEA. The CDR3 DNA reads as TGCAGCTCTCGACAGGGGACCGCGGAGCTGTTTTTT. This sequence encodes CSSRQGTAELFF.

Only a few counts were recorded for this clonotype. This chain connects TRBV15 to TRBJ2-4, with 10 bases identical to TRBD1. J was trimmed by 6 bases and V by 9 bases; bases with no gene match: 2. Germline V lookup: CDR1 LNHNV, CDR2 YYDKDF (reference sequence). The CDR3 has 12 residues. The CDR3 coding sequence is TGTGCCACGGGACAGGGGACAAACATTCAGTACTTC. Its translation: CATGQGTNIQYF. Full variable domain (missing parts from reference TRBV15 and TRBJ2-4): DAMVIQNPRYQVTQFGKPVTLSCSQTLNHNVMYWYQQKSSQAPKLLFHYYDKDFNNEADTPDNFQSRRPNTSFCFLDIRSPGLGDTAMYLCATGQGTNIQYFGAGTRLSVL.

This clonotype was observed a handful of times. V and J are TRBV3-1 and TRBJ2-5, with D unclear. V lost 2 bases and J lost 4, with 11 bases in between. The CDR3 sequence is 14 residues long. CDR1 LGHDT and CDR2 YNNKEL come from the germline V gene (reference sequence). For the CDR3, the DNA is TGTGCCAGCAGCCAAATATACCGTTCAGAGACCCAGTACTTC. Its protein product is CASSQIYRSETQYF.